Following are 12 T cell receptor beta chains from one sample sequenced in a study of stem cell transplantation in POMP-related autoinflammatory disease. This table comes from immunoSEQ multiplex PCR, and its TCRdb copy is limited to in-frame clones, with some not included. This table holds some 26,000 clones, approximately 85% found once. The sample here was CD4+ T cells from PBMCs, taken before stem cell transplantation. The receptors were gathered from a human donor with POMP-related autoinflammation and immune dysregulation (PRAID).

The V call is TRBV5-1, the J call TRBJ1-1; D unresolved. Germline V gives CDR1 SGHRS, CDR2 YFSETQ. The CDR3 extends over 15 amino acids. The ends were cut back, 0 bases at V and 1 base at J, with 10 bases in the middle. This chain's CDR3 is CASSLATAWNTEAFF. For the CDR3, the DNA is TGCGCCAGCAGCTTGGCAACGGCTTGGAACACTGAAGCTTTCTTT.

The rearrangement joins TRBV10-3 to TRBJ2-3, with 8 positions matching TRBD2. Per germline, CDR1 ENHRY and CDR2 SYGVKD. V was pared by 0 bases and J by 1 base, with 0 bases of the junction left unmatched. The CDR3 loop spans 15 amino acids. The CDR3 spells CAISESGGGTDTQYF. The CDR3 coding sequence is TGTGCCATCAGTGAGTCCGGGGGGGGCACAGATACGCAGTATTTT.

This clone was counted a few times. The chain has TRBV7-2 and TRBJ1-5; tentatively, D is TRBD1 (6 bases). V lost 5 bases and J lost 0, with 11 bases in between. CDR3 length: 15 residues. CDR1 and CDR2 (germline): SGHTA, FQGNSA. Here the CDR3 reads CASSPGQFSNQPQHF. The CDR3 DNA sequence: TGTGCCAGCAGCCCCGGACAGTTTAGCAATCAGCCCCAGCATTTT. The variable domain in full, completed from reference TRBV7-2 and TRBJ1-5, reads GAGVSQSPSNKVTEKGKDVELRCDPISGHTALYWYRQSLGQGLEFLIYFQGNSAPDKSGLPSDRFSAERTGGSVSTLTIQRTQQEDSAVYLCASSPGQFSNQPQHFGDGTRLSIL.

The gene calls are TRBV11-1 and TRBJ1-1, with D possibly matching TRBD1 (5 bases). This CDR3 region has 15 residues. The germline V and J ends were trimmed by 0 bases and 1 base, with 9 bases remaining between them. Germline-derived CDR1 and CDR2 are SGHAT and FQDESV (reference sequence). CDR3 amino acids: CASSLAGTENTEAFF. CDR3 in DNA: TGTGCCAGCAGCTTAGCGGGGACGGAGAACACTGAAGCTTTCTTT.

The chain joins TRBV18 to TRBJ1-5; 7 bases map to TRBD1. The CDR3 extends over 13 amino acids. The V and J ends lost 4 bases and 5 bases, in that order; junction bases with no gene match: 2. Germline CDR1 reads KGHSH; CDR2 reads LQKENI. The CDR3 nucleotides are TGTGCCAGCTCACTAGACAGGGATCAGCCCCAGCATTTT. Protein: CASSLDRDQPQHF.

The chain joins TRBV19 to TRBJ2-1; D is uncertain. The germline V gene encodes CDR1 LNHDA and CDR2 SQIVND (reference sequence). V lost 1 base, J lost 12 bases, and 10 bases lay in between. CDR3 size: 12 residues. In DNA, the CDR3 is TGTGCCAGTAGTATAGGTCCGGAACTGCAGTTCTTC. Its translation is CASSIGPELQFF.

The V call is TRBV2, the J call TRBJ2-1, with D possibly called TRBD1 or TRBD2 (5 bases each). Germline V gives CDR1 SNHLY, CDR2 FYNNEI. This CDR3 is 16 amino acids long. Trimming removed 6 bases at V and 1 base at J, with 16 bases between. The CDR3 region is CASRLEGTVSYNEQFF. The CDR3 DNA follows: TGTGCCAGCAGACTCGAAGGGACGGTATCCTACAATGAGCAGTTCTTC. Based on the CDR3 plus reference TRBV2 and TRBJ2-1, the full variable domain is EPEVTQTPSHQVTQMGQEVILRCVPISNHLYFYWYRQILGQKVEFLVSFYNNEISEKSEIFDDQFSVERPDGSNFTLKIRSTKLEDSAMYFCASRLEGTVSYNEQFFGPGTRLTVL.

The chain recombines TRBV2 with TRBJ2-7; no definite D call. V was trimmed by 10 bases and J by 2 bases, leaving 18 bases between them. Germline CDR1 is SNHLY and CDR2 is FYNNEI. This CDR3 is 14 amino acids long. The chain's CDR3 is CATAHLDVPYEQYF. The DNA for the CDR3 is TGTGCCACCGCACACCTGGACGTACCCTACGAGCAGTACTTC.

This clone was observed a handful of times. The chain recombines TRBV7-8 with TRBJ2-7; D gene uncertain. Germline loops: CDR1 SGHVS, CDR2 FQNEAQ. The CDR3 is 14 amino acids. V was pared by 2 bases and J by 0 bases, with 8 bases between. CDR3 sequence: CASSLLRSSYEQYF. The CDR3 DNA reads TGTGCCAGCAGCTTATTGAGGAGCTCCTACGAGCAGTACTTC.

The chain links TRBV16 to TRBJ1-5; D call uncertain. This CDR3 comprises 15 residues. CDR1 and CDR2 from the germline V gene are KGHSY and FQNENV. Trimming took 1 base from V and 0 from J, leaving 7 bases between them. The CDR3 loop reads CASSQFKHSNQPQHF. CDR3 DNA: TGTGCCAGCAGCCAATTTAAGCATAGCAATCAGCCCCAGCATTTT. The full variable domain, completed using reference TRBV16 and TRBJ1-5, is GEEVAQTPKHLVRGEGQKAKLYCAPIKGHSYVFWYQQVLKNEFKFLISFQNENVFDETGMPKERFSAKCLPNSPCSLEIQATKLEDSAVYFCASSQFKHSNQPQHFGDGTRLSIL.

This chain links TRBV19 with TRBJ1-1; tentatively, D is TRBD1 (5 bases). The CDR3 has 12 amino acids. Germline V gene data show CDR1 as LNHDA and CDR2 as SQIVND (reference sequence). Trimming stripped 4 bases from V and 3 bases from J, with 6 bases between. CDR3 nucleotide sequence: TGTGCCAGTAGTAGCAGGGACACTGAAGCTTTCTTT. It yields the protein CASSSRDTEAFF. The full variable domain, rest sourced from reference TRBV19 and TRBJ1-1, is DGGITQSPKYLFRKEGQNVTLSCEQNLNHDAMYWYRQDPGQGLRLIYYSQIVNDFQKGDIAEGYSVSREKKESFPLTVTSAQKNPTAFYLCASSSRDTEAFFGQGTRLTVV.

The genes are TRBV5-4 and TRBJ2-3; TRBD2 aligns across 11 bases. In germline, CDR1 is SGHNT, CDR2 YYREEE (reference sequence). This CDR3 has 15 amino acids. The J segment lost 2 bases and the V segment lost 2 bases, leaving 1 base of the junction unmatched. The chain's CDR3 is CASSLLAGDTDTQYF. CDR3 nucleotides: TGTGCCAGCAGCTTACTAGCGGGAGACACAGATACGCAGTATTTT.